This TCR beta chain was identified during a study of T cell clones after liver transplantation. Overall study: Post-transplant blood was tracked for graft-donor-reactive T cell clones identified in a pre-transplant mixed lymphocyte reaction. As an antigen-independent comparator, third-party-reactive TCRbeta sequences came from pre-transplant mixed lymphocyte reactions. Three of the eight recipients were HCV-positive; the rest had non-autoimmune, non-viral transplant indications.

Study-wide findings and caveats: Graft donor-reactive T cells may have migrated into the graft rather than being deleted.

A word on this clone: Its antigen is unknown.

TCRdb keeps only in-frame clones here, not all; method: immunoSEQ multiplex PCR. The data show about 51,000 clones, about 67% seen once. The receptor was derived from a human patient who received a liver transplant. Some T cells could come from the graft donor. Sequenced here: CD4+ T cells from blood, sampled more than 53 months after liver transplant.

CDR3 region: CASTPEGGNTEAFF. CDR3 coding DNA: TGTGCCAGCACTCCAGAGGGGGGAAACACTGAAGCTTTCTTT. The chain joins TRBV6-5 to TRBJ1-1, with D perhaps TRBD1 (6 bases). With 7 bases removed from V and 2 bases from J, the gap between germline ends came to 14 bases. Germline loops: CDR1 MNHEY, CDR2 SVGAGI. The CDR3 has 14 residues.